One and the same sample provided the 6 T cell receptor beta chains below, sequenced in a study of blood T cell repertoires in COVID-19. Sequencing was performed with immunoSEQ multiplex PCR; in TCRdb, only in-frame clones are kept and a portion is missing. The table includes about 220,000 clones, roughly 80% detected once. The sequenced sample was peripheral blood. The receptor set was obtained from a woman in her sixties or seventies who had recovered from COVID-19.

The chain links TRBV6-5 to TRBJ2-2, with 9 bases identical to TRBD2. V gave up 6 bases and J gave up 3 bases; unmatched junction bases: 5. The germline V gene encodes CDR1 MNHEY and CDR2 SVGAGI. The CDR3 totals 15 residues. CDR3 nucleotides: TGTGCCAGCAGCCGATCTAGCGGGGACACCGGGGAGCTGTTTTTT. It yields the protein CASSRSSGDTGELFF.

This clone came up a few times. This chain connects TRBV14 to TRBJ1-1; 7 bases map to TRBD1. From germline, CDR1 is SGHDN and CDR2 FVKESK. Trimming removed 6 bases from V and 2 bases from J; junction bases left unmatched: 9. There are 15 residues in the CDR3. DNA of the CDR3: TGTGCCAGCAGTCCATTGGGACAGACTAACACTGAAGCTTTCTTT. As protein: CASSPLGQTNTEAFF. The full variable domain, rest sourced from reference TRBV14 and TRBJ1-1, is EAGVTQFPSHSVIEKGQTVTLRCDPISGHDNLYWYRRVMGKEIKFLLHFVKESKQDESGMPNNRFLAERTGGTYSTLKVQPAELEDSGVYFCASSPLGQTNTEAFFGQGTRLTVV.

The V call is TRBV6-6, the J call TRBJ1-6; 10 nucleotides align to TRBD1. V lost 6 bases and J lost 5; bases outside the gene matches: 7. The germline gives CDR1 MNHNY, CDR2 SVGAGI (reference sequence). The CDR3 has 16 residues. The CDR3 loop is CASRPPGQGNNSPLHF. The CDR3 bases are TGTGCCAGCAGACCTCCGGGACAGGGGAATAATTCACCCCTCCACTTT.

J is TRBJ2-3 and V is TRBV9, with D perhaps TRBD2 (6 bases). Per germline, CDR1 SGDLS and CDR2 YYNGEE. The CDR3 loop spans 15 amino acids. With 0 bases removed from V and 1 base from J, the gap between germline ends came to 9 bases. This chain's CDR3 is CASSVAERGTDTQYF. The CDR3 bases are TGTGCCAGCAGCGTAGCGGAGCGGGGCACAGATACGCAGTATTTT.

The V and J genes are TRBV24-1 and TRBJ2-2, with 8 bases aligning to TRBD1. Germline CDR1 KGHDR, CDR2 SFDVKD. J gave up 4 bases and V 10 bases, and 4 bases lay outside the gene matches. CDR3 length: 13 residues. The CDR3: CATQTGVTGELFF. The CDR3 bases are TGTGCCACGCAGACAGGGGTCACCGGGGAGCTGTTTTTT.

In DNA, the CDR3 is TGTGCCAGCGAGGAGACTACCTCTGGGGCTAATGAAAAACTGTTTTTT. It codes for CASEETTSGANEKLFF. The chain joins TRBV7-9 to TRBJ1-4; D is uncertain. V was pared by 8 bases and J by 3 bases, with 19 bases between. Looked up from germline, CDR1 is SEHNR and CDR2 is FQNEAQ (reference sequence). This CDR3 is built from 16 residues.